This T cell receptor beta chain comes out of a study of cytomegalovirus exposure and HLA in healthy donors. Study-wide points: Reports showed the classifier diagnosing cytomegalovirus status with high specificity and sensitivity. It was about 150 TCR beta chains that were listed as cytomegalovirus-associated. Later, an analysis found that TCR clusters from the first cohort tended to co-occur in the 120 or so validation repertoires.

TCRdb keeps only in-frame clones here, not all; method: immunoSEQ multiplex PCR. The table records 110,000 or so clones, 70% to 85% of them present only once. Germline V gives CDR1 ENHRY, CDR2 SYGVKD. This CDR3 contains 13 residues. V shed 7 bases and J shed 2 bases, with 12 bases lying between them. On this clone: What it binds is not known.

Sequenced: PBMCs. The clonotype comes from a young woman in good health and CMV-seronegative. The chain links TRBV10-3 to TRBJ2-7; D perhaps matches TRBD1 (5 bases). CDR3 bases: TGTGCCATCAAAGCAGGACACCCCTACGAGCAGTACTTC. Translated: CAIKAGHPYEQYF.